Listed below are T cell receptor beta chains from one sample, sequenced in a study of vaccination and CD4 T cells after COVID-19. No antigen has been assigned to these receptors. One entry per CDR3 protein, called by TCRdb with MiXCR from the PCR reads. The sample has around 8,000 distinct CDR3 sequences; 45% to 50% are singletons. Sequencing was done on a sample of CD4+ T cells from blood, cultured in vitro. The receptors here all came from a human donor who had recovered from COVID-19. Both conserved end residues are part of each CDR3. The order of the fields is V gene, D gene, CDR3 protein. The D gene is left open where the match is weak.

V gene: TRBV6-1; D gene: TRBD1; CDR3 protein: CASIPDRKNTEAFF
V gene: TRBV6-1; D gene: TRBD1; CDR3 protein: CASSRDSNTGELFF
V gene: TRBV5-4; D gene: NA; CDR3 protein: CASSLARVSYGYTF
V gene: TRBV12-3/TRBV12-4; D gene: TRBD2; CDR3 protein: CASRPGLAAYEQYF
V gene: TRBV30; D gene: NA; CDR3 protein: CAWSVWETQYF
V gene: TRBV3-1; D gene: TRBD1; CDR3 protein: CASSQGTGEGSTEAFF
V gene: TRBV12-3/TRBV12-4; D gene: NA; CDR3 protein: CASSRPVDTGELFF
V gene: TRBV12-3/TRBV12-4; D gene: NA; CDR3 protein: CASSFSGVEAFF
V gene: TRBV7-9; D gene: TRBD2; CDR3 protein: CASSRTSGGATGELFF
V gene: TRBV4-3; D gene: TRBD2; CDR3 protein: CASSQDRGAGGKTQYF
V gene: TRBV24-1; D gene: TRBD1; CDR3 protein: CATSDPRQGSYEQYF
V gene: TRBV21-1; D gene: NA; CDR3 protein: CASRQAGTDTQYF
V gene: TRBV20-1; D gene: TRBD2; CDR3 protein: CSAKGASGIGTQYF
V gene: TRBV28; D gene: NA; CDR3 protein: CASSFRTDSYNQPQHF
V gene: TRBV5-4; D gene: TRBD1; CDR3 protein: CASSLGQGVGGYTF
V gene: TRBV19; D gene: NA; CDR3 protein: CASSQAHNTEAFF
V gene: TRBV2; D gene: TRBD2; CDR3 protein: CASSGSAWGERGRTSSYNEQFF
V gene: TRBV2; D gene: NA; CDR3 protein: CASSVHDYSYEQYF
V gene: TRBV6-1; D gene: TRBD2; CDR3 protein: CASSDWLAGKGDTQYF
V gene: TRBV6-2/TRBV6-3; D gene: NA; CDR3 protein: CASSTRRFDTQYF
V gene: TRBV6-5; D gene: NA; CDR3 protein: CASSYGQGIFSGYTF
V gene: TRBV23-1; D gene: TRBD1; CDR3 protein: CASSQKDRENLGSYNSPLHF
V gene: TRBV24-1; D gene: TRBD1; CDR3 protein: CATSDFRQGDYGYTF
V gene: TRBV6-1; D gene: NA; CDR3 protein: CASSVEKTDTQYF
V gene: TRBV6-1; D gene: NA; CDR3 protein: CASTTGGYEQYF
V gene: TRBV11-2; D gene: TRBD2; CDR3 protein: CASSFRLSGSLNEQFF
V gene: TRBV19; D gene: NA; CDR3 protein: CASSIEGGSGELFF
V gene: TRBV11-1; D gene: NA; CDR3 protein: CASSLDRGHNEQFF
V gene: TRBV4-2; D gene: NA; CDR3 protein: CASSQDVGQQNQPQHF
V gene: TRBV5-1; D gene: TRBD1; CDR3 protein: CASSWTGGTEAFF
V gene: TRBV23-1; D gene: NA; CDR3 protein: CASSGRTPLASNQPQHF
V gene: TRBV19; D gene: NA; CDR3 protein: CASSIFRGNTEAFF
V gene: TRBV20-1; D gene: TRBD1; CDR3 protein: CSVRTGGENNQPQHF
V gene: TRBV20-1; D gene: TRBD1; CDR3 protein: CSAKPGTGGYYEQYF
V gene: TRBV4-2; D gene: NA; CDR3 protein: CASSPKGGYGYTF
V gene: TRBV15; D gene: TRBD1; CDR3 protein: CATSRDRQGSGNTIYF
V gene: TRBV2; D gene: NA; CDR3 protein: CASSETEGGTEAFF
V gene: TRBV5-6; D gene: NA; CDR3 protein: CASSIRSNYGYTF
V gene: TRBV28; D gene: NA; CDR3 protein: CASSSSAGVSYEKLFF
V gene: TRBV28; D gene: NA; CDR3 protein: CASSLVGEKLFF
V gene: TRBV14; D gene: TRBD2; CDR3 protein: CASSPQRGSSGSYEQYF
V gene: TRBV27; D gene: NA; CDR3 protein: CASSLGGGHNSPLHF
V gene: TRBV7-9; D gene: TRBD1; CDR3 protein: CASTNARQGAIYEQYF
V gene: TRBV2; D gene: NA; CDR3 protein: CASSEGRETQYF
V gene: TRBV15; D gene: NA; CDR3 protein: CATNPGQTNTEAFF
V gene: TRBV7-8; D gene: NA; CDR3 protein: CASSPREGFNYGYTF
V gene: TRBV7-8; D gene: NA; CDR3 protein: CASSLGAAYGYTF
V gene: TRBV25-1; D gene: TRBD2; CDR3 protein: CASSETSGGDTQYF
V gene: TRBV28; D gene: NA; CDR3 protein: CASSSTQQYGYTF
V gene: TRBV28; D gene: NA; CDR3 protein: CASSRGRNTGELFF
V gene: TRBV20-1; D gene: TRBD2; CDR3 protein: CSARVPLAGMNNEQFF
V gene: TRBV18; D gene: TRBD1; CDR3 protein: CASSIKTGTGSSGANVLTF
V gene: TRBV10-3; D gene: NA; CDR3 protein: CAISEARDFLSSYNEQFF
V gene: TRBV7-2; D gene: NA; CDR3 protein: CASSGRGNQPQHF
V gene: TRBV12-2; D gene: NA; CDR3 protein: CASRFPRTSGDWADTQYF
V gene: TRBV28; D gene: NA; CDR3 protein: CASSSQGPSGYTF
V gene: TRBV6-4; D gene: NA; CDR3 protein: CASTGRRRSYSNQPQHF
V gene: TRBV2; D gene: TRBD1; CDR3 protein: CASSTGGPSSGELFF
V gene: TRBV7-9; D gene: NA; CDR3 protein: CASSLEVLAYEQYF